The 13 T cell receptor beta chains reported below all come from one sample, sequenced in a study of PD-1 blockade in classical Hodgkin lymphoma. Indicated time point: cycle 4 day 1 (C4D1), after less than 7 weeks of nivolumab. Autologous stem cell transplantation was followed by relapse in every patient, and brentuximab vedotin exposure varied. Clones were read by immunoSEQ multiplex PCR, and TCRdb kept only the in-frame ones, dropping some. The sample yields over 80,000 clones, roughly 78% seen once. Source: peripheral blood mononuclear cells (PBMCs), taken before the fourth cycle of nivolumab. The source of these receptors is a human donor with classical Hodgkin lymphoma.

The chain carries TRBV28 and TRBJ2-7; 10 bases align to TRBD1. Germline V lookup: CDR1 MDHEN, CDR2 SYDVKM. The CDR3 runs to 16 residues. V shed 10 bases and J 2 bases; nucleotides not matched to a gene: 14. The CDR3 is CATVEGTGVGTYEQYF. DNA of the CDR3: TGTGCCACGGTGGAGGGGACAGGGGTCGGTACCTACGAGCAGTACTTC.

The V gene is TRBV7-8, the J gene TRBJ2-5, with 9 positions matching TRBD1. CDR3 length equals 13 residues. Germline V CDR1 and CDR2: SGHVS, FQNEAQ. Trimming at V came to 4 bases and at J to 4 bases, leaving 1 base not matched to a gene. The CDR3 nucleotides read TGTGCCAGCAGCTCGGACAGGGGAGAGACCCAGTACTTC. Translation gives CASSSDRGETQYF.

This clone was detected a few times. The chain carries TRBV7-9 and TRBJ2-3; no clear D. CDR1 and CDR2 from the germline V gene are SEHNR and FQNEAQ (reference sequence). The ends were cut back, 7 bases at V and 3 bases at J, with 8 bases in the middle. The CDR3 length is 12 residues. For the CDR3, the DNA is TGTGCCAGCAACTCTCCGACAGATACGCAGTATTTT. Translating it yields CASNSPTDTQYF.

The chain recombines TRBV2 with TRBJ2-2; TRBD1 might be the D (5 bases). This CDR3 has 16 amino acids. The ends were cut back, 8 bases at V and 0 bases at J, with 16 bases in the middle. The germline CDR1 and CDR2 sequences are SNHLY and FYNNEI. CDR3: CASDGQGPTNTGELFF. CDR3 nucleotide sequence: TGTGCCAGCGATGGACAAGGCCCGACGAACACCGGGGAGCTGTTTTTT.

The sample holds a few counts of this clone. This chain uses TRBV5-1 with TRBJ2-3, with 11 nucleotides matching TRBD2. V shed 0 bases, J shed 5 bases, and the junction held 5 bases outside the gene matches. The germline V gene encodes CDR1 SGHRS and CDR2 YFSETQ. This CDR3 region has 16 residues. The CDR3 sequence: CASSLAGSGREDTQYF. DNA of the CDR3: TGCGCCAGCAGCTTGGCGGGTAGCGGGAGGGAAGATACGCAGTATTTT.

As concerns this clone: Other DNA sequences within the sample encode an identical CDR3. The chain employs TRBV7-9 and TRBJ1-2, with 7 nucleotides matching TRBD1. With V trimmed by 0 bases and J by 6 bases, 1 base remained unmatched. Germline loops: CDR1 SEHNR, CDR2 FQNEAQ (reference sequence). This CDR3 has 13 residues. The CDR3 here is CASSLAGGDGYTF. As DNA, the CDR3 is TGTGCCAGCAGCTTAGCAGGGGGCGATGGCTACACCTTC.

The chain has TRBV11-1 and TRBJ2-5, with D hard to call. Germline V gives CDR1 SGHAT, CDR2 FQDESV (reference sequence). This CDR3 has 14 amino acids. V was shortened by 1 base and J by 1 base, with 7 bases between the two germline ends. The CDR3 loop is CASSLVFSQETQYF. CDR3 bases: TGTGCCAGCAGCTTAGTGTTTTCCCAAGAGACCCAGTACTTC.

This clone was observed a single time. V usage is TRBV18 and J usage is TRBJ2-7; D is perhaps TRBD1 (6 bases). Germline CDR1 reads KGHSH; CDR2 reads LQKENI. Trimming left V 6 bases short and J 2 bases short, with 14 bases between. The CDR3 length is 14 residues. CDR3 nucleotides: TGTGCCAGCTCTCCTCAGGACAGCACCTACGAGCAGTACTTC. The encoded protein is CASSPQDSTYEQYF.

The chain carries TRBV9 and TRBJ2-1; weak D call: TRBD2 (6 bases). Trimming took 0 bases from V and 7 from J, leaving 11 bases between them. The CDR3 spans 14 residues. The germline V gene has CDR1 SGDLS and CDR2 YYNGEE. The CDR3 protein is CASSVEEGRNEQFF. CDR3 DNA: TGTGCCAGCAGCGTAGAGGAGGGGAGGAATGAGCAGTTCTTC.

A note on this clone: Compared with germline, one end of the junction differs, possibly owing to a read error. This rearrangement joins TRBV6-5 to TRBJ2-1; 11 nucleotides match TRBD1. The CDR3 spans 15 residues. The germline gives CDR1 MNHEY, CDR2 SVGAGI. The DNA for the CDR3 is TGTGCCAGCAGTTACACCGACACCCGGACAGGGGGCTTGCTCTTC. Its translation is CASSYTDTRTGGLLF.

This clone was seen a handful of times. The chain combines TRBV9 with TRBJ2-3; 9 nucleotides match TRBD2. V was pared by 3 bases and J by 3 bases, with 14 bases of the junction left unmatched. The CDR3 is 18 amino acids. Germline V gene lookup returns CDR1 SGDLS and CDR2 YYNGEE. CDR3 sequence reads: CASSGPNKLAGVTDTQYF. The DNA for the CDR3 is TGTGCCAGCAGCGGCCCTAATAAATTAGCGGGAGTGACAGATACGCAGTATTTT.

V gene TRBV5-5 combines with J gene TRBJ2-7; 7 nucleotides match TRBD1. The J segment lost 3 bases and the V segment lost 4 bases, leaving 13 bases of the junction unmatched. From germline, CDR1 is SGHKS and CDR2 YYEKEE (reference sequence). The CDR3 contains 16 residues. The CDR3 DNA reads TGTGCCAGCAGCGGCACAGGGGCCTTACCTTTCTACGAGCAGTACTTC. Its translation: CASSGTGALPFYEQYF.

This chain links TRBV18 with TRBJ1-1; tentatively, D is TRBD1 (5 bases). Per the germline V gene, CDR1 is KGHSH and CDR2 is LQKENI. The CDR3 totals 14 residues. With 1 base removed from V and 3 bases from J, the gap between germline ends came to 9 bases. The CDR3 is CASSPQAGDTEAFF. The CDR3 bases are TGTGCCAGCTCACCACAGGCGGGGGACACTGAAGCTTTCTTT. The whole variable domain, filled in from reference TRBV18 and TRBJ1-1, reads NAGVMQNPRHLVRRRGQEARLRCSPMKGHSHVYWYRQLPEEGLKFMVYLQKENIIDESGMPKERFSAEFPKEGPSILRIQQVVRGDSAAYFCASSPQAGDTEAFFGQGTRLTVV.